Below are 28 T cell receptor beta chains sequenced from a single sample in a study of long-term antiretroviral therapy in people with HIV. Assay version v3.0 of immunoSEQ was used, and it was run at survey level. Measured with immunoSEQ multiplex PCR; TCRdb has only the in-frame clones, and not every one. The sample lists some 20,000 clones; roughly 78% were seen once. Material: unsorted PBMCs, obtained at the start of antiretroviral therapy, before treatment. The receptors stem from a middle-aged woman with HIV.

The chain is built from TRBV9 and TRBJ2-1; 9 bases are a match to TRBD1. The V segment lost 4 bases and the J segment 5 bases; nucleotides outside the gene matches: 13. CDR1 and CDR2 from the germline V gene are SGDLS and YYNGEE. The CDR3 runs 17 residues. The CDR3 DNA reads TGTGCCAGCAGCCCAGGGTTGGGGACAGGGCTGGACAATGAGCAGTTCTTC. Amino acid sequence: CASSPGLGTGLDNEQFF.

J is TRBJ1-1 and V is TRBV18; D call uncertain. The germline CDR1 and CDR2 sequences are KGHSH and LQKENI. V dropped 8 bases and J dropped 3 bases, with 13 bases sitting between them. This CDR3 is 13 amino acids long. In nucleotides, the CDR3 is TGTGCCAGCCAATCTCAGCGGGACACTGAAGCTTTCTTT. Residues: CASQSQRDTEAFF.

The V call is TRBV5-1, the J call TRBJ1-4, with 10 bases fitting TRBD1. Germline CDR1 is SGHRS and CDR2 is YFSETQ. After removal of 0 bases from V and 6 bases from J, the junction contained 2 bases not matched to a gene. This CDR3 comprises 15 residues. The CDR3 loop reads CASSLVGTGDEKLFF. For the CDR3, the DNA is TGCGCCAGCAGCTTGGTTGGGACAGGGGATGAAAAACTGTTTTTT. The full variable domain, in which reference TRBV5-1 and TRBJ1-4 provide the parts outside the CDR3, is KAGVTQTPRYLIKTRGQQVTLSCSPISGHRSVSWYQQTPGQGLQFLFEYFSETQRNKGNFPGRFSGRQFSNSRSEMNVSTLELGDSALYLCASSLVGTGDEKLFFGSGTQLSVL.

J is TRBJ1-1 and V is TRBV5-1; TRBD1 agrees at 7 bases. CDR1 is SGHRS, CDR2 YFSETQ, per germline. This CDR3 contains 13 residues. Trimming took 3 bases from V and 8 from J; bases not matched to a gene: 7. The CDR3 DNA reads TGCGCCAGCAGCTGGGGACAGCTGGAGGAAGCTTTCTTT. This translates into CASSWGQLEEAFF. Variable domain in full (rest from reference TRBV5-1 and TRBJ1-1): KAGVTQTPRYLIKTRGQQVTLSCSPISGHRSVSWYQQTPGQGLQFLFEYFSETQRNKGNFPGRFSGRQFSNSRSEMNVSTLELGDSALYLCASSWGQLEEAFFGQGTRLTVV.

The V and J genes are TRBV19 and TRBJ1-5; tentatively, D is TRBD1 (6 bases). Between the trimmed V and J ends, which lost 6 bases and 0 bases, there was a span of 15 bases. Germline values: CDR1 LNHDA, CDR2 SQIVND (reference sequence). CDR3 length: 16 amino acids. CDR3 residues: CASRRVGQLSNQPQHF. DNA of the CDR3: TGTGCCAGTAGAAGGGTTGGACAGCTTAGCAATCAGCCCCAGCATTTT.

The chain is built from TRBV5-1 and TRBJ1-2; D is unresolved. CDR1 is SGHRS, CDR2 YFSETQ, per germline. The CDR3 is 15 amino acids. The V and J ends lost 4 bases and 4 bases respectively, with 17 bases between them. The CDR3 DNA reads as TGCGCCAGCAGCCCCGGGTTCGAGCAGGCCTATGGCTACACCTTC. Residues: CASSPGFEQAYGYTF.

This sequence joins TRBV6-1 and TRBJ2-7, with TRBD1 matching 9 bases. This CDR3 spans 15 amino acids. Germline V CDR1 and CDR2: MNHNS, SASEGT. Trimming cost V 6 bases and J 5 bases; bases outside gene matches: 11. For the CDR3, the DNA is TGTGCCAGCAGGGGGTCCGGGACAGGGAACGACGAGCAGTACTTC. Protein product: CASRGSGTGNDEQYF.

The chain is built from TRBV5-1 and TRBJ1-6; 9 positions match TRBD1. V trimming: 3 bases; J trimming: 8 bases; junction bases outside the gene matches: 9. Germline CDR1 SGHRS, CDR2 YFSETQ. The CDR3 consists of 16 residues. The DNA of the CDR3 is TGCGCCAGCAGCTCCAGCGGGACAGGGAGGGATTCACCCCTCCACTTT. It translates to CASSSSGTGRDSPLHF.

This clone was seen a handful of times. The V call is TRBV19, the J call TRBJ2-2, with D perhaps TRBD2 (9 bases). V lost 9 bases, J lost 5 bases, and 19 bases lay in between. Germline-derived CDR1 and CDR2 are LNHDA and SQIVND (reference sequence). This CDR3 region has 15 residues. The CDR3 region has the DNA TGTGCCAGCGCGGACAGGGCGGGAGGGACCGGGGAGCTGTTTTTT. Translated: CASADRAGGTGELFF.

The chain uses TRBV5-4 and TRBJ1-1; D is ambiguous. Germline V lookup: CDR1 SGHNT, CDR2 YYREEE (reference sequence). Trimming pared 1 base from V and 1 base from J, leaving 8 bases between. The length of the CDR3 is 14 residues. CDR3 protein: CASSLNHQNTEAFF. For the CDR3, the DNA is TGTGCCAGCAGCTTGAACCACCAGAACACTGAAGCTTTCTTT.

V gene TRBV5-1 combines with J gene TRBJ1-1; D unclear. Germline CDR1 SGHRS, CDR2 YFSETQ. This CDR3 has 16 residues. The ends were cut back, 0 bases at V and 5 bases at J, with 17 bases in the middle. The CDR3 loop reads CASSLAVWGGGTEAFF. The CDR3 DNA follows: TGCGCCAGCAGCTTGGCCGTATGGGGTGGAGGTACTGAAGCTTTCTTT.

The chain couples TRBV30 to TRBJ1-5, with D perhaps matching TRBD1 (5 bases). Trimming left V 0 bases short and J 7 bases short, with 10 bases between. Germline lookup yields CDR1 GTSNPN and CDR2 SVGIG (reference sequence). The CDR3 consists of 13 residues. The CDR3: CAWSVRGPQPQHF. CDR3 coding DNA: TGTGCCTGGAGTGTCCGGGGCCCGCAGCCCCAGCATTTT.

CDR3 sequence reads: CASSQGGGAITGELFF. The CDR3 region has the DNA TGTGCCAGCAGCCAGGGCGGGGGGGCGATTACCGGGGAGCTGTTTTTT. This sequence joins TRBV4-2 and TRBJ2-2, with 9 bases lining up with TRBD2. CDR1 is LGHNA and CDR2 is YNFKEQ in the germline V gene. The length of the CDR3 is 16 residues. The V and J ends lost 3 bases and 5 bases, in that order; junction bases with no gene match: 7.

As DNA, the CDR3 is TGTGCCAGCGAACCGGGGGGCGCAGATACGCAGTATTTT. Translated: CASEPGGADTQYF. This chain joins TRBV28 and TRBJ2-3; the D gene is possibly TRBD2 (7 bases). Looked up from germline, CDR1 is MDHEN and CDR2 is SYDVKM. This CDR3 is built from 13 residues. Trimming stripped 8 bases from V and 4 bases from J, with 13 bases between.

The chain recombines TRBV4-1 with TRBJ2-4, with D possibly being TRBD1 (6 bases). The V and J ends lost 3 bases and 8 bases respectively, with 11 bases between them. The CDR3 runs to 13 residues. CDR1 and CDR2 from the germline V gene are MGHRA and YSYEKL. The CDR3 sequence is CASSQGQGDIQYF. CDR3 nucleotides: TGCGCCAGCAGCCAGGGACAAGGGGACATTCAGTACTTC.

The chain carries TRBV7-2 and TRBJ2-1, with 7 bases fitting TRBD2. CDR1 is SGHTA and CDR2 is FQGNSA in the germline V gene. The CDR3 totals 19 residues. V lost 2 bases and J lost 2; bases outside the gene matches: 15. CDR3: CASSLRRLAVTTTYNEQFF. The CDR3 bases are TGTGCCAGCAGCTTAAGGCGGCTAGCGGTCACAACCACCTACAATGAGCAGTTCTTC.

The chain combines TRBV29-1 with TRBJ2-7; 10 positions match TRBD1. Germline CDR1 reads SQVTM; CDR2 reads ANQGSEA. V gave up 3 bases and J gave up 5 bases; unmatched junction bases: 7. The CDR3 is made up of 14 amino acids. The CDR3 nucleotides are TGCAGCGTTGAGAAATCGGGGACAGGGGACGAGCAGTACTTC. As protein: CSVEKSGTGDEQYF.

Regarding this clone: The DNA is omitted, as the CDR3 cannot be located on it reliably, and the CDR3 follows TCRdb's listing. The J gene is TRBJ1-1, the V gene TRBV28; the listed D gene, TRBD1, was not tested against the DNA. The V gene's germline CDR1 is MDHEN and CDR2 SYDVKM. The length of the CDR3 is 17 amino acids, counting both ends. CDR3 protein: CASSSTLGQGINTEAFF.

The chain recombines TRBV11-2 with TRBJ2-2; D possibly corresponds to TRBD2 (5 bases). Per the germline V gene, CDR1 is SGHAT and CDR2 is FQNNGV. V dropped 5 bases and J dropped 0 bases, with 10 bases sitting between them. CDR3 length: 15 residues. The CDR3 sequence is CASSPRGPNTGELFF. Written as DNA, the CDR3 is TGTGCCAGCAGCCCACGGGGTCCGAACACCGGGGAGCTGTTTTTT.

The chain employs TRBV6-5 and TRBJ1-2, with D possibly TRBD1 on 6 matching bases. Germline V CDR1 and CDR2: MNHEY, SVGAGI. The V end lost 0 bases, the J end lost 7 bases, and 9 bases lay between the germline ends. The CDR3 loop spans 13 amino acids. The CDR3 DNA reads TGTGCCAGCAGTTACTCTGGGGACACTGGCTACACCTTC. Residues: CASSYSGDTGYTF.

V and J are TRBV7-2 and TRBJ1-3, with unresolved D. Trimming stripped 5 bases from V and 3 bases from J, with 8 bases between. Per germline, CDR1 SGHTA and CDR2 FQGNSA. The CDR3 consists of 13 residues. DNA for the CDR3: TGTGCCAGCAGCCGAGGATTTGGAAACACCATATATTTT. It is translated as CASSRGFGNTIYF.

The CDR3 protein is CASSHRTANTEAFF. As DNA, the CDR3 is TGTGCCAGCAGCCACCGGACGGCGAACACTGAAGCTTTCTTT. V is TRBV11-2 and J is TRBJ1-1; D remains unclear. V was shortened by 5 bases and J by 1 base, with 11 bases between the two germline ends. The CDR3 consists of 14 residues. Germline V gene sequence: CDR1 SGHAT, CDR2 FQNNGV.

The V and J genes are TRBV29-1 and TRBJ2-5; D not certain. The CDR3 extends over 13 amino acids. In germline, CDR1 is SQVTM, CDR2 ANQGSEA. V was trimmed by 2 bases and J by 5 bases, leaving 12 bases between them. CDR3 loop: CSVELGQAETQYF. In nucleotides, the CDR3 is TGCAGCGTTGAACTCGGGCAGGCGGAGACCCAGTACTTC.

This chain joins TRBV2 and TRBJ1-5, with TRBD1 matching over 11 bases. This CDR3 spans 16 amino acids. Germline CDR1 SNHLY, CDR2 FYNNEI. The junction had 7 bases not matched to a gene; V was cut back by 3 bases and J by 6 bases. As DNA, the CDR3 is TGTGCCAGCAGTGAGGGGCACGGGACAGGGGGTCAGCCCCAGCATTTT. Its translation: CASSEGHGTGGQPQHF.

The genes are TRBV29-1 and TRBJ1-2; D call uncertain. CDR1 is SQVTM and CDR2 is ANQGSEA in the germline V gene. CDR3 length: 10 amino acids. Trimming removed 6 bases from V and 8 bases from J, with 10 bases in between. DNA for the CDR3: TGCAGCGTGAGAGACCCCGGCTACACCTTC. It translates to CSVRDPGYTF.

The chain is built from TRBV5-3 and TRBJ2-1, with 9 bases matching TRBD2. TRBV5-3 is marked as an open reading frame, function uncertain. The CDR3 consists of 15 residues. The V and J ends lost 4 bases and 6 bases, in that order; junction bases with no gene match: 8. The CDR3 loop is CARSPRAGGRNEQFF. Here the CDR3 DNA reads TGTGCCAGAAGCCCGCGCGCGGGGGGGCGCAATGAGCAGTTCTTC.

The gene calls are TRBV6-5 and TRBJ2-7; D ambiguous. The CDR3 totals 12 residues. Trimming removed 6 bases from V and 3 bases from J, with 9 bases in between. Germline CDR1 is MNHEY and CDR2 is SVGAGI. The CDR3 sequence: CASSRNYYEQYF. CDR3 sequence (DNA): TGTGCCAGCAGCCGAAACTACTACGAGCAGTACTTC.

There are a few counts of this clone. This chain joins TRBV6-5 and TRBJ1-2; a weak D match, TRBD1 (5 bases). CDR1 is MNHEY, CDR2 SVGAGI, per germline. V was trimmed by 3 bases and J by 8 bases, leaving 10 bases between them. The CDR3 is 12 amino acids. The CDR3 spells CASSYAGSGYTF. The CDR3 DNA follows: TGTGCCAGCAGTTATGCAGGGTCCGGCTACACCTTC.